This T cell receptor (beta chain) was retrieved from a study of T-cell reconstitution after alpha-beta-depleted transplantation in children. This clonotype was picked up a small number of times. Germline trimming cut 5 bases from V and 6 bases from J; bases unmatched to any gene: 10. The CDR3 sequence is 15 residues long. Looked up from germline, CDR1 is SGHAT and CDR2 is FQNNGV. Preparation of the TCRbeta library was carried out with unique molecular identifiers. From the PCR reads, TCRdb called clonotypes with MiXCR, one entry per CDR3 protein. The sample consists of fewer than 700,000 distinct CDR3 sequences, under 15% of them appearing once.

This chain joins TRBV11-2 and TRBJ2-4, with 7 bases that match TRBD2. The sequences come from PBMCs, mostly from graft donor cells, collected 360 days after TCRalphabeta/CD19-depleted stem cell transplant. This TCR was sampled from a male patient younger than 18 who had a stem cell transplant for acute myeloid leukemia, so the T cells may come from the graft donor. The CDR3: CASSSSGPGRNIQYF. CDR3 sequence (DNA): TGTGCCAGCAGCAGTAGCGGGCCCGGGAGAAACATTCAGTACTTC.